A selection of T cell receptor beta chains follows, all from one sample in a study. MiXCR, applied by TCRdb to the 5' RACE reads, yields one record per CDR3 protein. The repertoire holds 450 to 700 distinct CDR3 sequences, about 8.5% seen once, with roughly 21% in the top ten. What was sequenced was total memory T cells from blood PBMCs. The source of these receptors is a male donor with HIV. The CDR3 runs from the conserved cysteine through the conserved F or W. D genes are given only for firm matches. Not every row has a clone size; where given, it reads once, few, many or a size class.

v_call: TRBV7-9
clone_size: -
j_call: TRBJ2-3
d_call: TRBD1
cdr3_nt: TGTGCCAGCAGCTTAGGAGGGACAGCAAACACAGATACGCAGTATTTT
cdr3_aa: CASSLGGTANTDTQYF

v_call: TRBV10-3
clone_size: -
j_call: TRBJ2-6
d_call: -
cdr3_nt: TGTGCCCGGTGCATCCCGGGCCGCCTTACTGGGGCCAACGTCCTGACTTTC
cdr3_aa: CARCIPGRLTGANVLTF

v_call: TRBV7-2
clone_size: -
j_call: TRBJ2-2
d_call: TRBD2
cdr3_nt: TGTGCCAGTCGTACAGCGGGAGTGTGGACCGGGGAGCTGTTTTTT
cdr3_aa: CASRTAGVWTGELFF

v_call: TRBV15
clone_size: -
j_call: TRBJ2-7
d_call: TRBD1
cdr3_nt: TGTGCCACCAGCTTTCGGACAGGGGGGATCTACGAGCAGTACTTC
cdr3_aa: CATSFRTGGIYEQYF

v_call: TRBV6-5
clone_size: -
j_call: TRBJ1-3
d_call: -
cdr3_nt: TGTGCCAGCAGTTACTCGGGGGGAATTCCTGGAAACACCATATATTTT
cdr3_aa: CASSYSGGIPGNTIYF

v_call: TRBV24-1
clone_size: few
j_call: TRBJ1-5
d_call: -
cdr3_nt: TGTGCCACCAGTGATTCAGGAGCGGTGGGTCAGCCCCAGCATTTT
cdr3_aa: CATSDSGAVGQPQHF

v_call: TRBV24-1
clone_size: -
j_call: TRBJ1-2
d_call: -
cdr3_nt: TGTGCCACCAGTGATTCCATCTATGGCTACACCTTC
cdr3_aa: CATSDSIYGYTF

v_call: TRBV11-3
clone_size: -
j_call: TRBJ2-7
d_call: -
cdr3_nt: TGTGCCAGCAGCTCCGGAGCTGGGGAGCAGTACTTC
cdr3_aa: CASSSGAGEQYF

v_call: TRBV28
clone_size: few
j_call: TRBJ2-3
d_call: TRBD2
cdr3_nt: TGTGCCAGCAGGCCGGGACTAGCGACTCGCTTAGTGCAGTATTTT
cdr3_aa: CASRPGLATRLVQYF

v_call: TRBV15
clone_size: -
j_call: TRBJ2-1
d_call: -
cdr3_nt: TGTGCCACCAGAAGGACCGGGACTGGTAACTACAATGAGCAGTTCTTC
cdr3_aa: CATRRTGTGNYNEQFF

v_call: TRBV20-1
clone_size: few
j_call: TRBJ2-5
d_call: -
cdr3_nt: TGCAGTGCTGACTTGGACATAATGGAGACCCAGTACTTC
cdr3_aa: CSADLDIMETQYF

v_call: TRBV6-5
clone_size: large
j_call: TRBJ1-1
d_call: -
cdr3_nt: TGTGCCAGCAGTTACCAGGGTATCGCTGAAGCTTTCTTT
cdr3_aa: CASSYQGIAEAFF

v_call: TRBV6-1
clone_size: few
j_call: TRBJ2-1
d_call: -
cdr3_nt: TGTGCCAGCGGCAGAGATTACAATGAGCAGTTCTTC
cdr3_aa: CASGRDYNEQFF

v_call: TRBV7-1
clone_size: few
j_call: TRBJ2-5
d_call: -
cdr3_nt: TGTGCCAGCAGCTCCCTCCCCTTACGGGCTGAGACCCAGTACTTC
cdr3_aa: CASSSLPLRAETQYF

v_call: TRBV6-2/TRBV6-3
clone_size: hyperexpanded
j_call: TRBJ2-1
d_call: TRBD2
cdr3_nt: TGTGCCAGCGGGGCGGGGGGAGAATCCAATGAGCAGTTCTTC
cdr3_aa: CASGAGGESNEQFF

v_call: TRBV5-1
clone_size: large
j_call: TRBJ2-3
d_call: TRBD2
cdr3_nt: TGCGCCAGCAGCTTGGGACTAGCGCCCACAGATACGCAGTATTTT
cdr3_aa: CASSLGLAPTDTQYF

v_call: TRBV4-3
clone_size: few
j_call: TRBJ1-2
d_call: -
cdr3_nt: TGCGCCAGCAGCCAAGTAGGGGGTGACTATGGCTACACCTTC
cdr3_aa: CASSQVGGDYGYTF

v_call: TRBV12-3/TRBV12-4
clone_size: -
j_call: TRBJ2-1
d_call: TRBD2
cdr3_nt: TGTGCCAGCAGCCCTAGCGGGAGTACCAACAATGAGCAGTTCTTC
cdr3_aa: CASSPSGSTNNEQFF

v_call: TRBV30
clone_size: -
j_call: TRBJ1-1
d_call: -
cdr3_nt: TGTGCCTGGAGTGAAGTAGTAAGGGCTTTCTTT
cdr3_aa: CAWSEVVRAFF

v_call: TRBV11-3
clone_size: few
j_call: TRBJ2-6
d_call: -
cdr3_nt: TGTGCCAGCAGCCGCGCAGGGACTGGGGCCAACGTCCTGACTTTC
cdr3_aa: CASSRAGTGANVLTF

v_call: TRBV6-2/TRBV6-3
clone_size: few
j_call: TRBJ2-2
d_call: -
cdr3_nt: TGTGCCAGCAGTTACGGCAGGGGAACCGGGGAGCTGTTTTTT
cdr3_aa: CASSYGRGTGELFF

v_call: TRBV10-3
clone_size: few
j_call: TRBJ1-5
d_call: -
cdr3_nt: TGTGCCATCAGTGGTCAGGGGCCCAATCAGCCCCAGCATTTT
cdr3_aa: CAISGQGPNQPQHF

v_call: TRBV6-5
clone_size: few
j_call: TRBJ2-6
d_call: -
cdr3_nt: TGTGCCAGCAGTTGGCAGGGGGGTATGATGGGGGCCAACGTCCTGACTTTC
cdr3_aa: CASSWQGGMMGANVLTF

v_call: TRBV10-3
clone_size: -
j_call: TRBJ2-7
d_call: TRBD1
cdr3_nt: TGTGCCATCAGCCGGGACAGCTACTCCTACGAGCAGTACTTC
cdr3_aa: CAISRDSYSYEQYF

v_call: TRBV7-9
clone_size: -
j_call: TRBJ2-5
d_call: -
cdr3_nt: TGTGCCAGCAGCCACTATCAAGAGACCCAGTACTTC
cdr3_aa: CASSHYQETQYF

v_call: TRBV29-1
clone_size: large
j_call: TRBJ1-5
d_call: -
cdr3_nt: TGCAGCGTGAGGGGTCAGGCCAATCAGCCCCAGCATTTT
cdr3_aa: CSVRGQANQPQHF

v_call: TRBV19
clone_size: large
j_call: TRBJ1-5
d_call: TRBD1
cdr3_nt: TGTGCCAGTACTACAAGGGGGCGACGACATCAGCCCCAGCATTTT
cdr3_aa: CASTTRGRRHQPQHF